The T cell receptor beta chain described here comes from a study of early T cells in non-severe SARS-CoV-2 infection. Findings of the study overall: Anti-spike CD8 specificities were favored by VDJdb matching, whose results missed private and CD4 specificities.

A note on this clonotype: Its cognate antigen is unknown.

Unique molecular identifiers tagged individual cDNA molecules. TCRdb called the 5' RACE reads again in MiXCR, with one record for every CDR3 protein. Here the sample spans around 53,000 distinct CDR3 sequences, approximately 7.6% being singletons. Trimming removed 0 bases from V and 0 bases from J, with 6 bases in between. The CDR3 runs 14 residues. Germline lookup yields CDR1 SGDLS and CDR2 YYNGEE. Sequences were obtained from whole blood. The TCR was taken from an adult who was a healthcare worker with PCR-confirmed SARS-CoV-2 infection or an uninfected control (not recorded which). This rearrangement joins TRBV9 to TRBJ1-1; the D is unclear. This CDR3 reads CASSVGDMNTEAFF. The CDR3 DNA is TGTGCCAGCAGCGTAGGTGACATGAACACTGAAGCTTTCTTT.